This is a list of T cell receptor beta chains from one sample in a study of shared clonotypes between healthy human individuals. The method was immunoSEQ multiplex PCR; TCRdb's version includes in-frame clones alone and lacks a portion of them. In the table there are a few million clones, less than 95% of which are singletons. The sequenced material came from naive CD4+ T cells from PBMCs. These receptors were taken from a man aged 18 to 29 in good health. Some clones in this sample may be carry-over from other donors' samples. The CDR3 runs from the conserved cysteine through the conserved F or W. The D gene is left open where the match is weak. Clone sizes are given selectively: once, few, many, or a class where the clone is expanded.

v_call	clone_size	j_call	d_call	cdr3_aa	cdr3_nt
TRBV28	NA	TRBJ2-3	TRBD2	CASSSGGPADTQYF	TGTGCCAGCAGTTCGGGAGGGCCCGCAGATACGCAGTATTTT
TRBV29-1	NA	TRBJ2-3	NA	CSASGKGNSDTDTQYF	TGCAGCGCCAGCGGAAAGGGGAATTCGGACACAGATACGCAGTATTTT
TRBV5-1	once	TRBJ2-2	NA	CASSPGPTSTGTGELFF	TGCGCCAGCAGCCCCGGCCCGACTAGTACGGGCACCGGGGAGCTGTTTTTT
TRBV5-4	NA	TRBJ1-1	NA	CASSPGGLNTEAFF	TGTGCCAGCAGCCCGGGAGGGCTGAACACTGAAGCTTTCTTT
TRBV19	NA	TRBJ1-4	NA	CASNGPRSATNEKLFF	TGTGCCAGTAACGGACCCCGGAGCGCAACTAATGAAAAACTGTTTTTT
TRBV27	NA	TRBJ1-1	NA	CASSLSRHTEAFF	TGTGCCAGCAGTTTAAGTAGGCACACTGAAGCTTTCTTT
TRBV19	NA	TRBJ1-5	NA	CATSPRATAERQPQHF	TGTGCCACCTCGCCAAGGGCGACAGCGGAACGTCAGCCCCAGCATTTT
TRBV11-3	NA	TRBJ2-2	TRBD1	CASSLSQGSTGELFF	TGTGCCAGCAGCCTCTCACAGGGGTCTACCGGGGAGCTGTTTTTT
TRBV30	NA	TRBJ2-5	NA	CAWSHSFLGETQYF	TGTGCCTGGAGTCACAGCTTCCTTGGGGAGACCCAGTACTTC
TRBV6-6	NA	TRBJ1-5	NA	CASSYSAGVYNQPQHF	TGTGCCAGCAGTTACTCGGCAGGGGTGTATAATCAGCCCCAGCATTTT
TRBV2	NA	TRBJ2-7	TRBD1	CASTFYRQGHEQYF	TGTGCCAGCACCTTTTACCGACAGGGACACGAGCAGTACTTC
TRBV28	NA	TRBJ1-5	NA	CASSLFARTYSNQPQHF	TGTGCCAGCAGTTTATTTGCCAGAACTTATAGCAATCAGCCCCAGCATTTT
TRBV27	NA	TRBJ1-3	NA	CASSMSYGNTIYF	TGTGCCAGCAGTATGTCTTATGGAAACACCATATATTTT
TRBV6-1	NA	TRBJ1-3	NA	CASSEDKGNTIYF	TGTGCCAGCAGTGAAGATAAAGGAAACACCATATATTTT
TRBV28	NA	TRBJ2-7	NA	CASSLGTPRSYEQYF	TGTGCCAGCAGTTTAGGCACCCCCCGTTCCTACGAGCAGTACTTC
TRBV27	NA	TRBJ2-7	TRBD1	CASRDRVFSEQYF	TGTGCCAGCCGGGACAGGGTCTTCTCCGAGCAGTACTTC
TRBV14	NA	TRBJ1-3	NA	CASSQVWGNTIYF	TGTGCCAGCAGCCAAGTGTGGGGAAACACCATATATTTT
TRBV28	NA	TRBJ1-3	TRBD1	CASGGGTGRNTIYF	TGTGCCAGCGGGGGAGGGACAGGGAGAAACACCATATATTTT
TRBV18	NA	TRBJ2-1	NA	CASSGVQSSYNEQFF	TGTGCCAGCTCAGGGGTTCAGAGCTCCTACAATGAGCAGTTCTTC
TRBV5-5	NA	TRBJ1-1	NA	CASTSGFTEAFF	TGTGCCAGCACCTCTGGGTTTACTGAAGCTTTCTTT
TRBV10-1	NA	TRBJ2-3	NA	CASSATGSTDTQYF	TGCGCCAGCAGTGCGACAGGAAGCACAGATACGCAGTATTTT
TRBV7-8	NA	TRBJ2-2	NA	CASSFYYLRSPTGELFF	TGTGCCAGCAGCTTCTACTACCTCCGATCCCCCACCGGGGAGCTGTTTTTT
TRBV5-1	once	TRBJ1-1	TRBD1	CASSLDEGGRAFF	TGCGCCAGCAGCTTGGATGAAGGGGGCCGGGCTTTCTTT
TRBV29-1	NA	TRBJ1-4	NA	CSARLNSPTHAKKLFF	TGCAGCGCACGACTAAATTCCCCTACCCACGCGAAAAAACTGTTTTTT
TRBV28	NA	TRBJ2-1	TRBD1	CASSLGQGTGEQFF	TGTGCCAGCAGTCTAGGACAGGGAACCGGTGAGCAGTTCTTC
TRBV5-1	NA	TRBJ2-1	NA	CASRPYRDNEQFF	TGCGCCAGCAGGCCATACAGGGACAATGAGCAGTTCTTC
TRBV28	NA	TRBJ1-1	TRBD1	CATRGPTEAFF	TGTGCCACCAGGGGGCCGACTGAAGCTTTCTTT
TRBV7-8	once	TRBJ1-1	NA	CASSPGVVNTEAFF	TGTGCCAGCAGCCCCGGGGTGGTAAACACTGAAGCTTTCTTT
TRBV29-1	NA	TRBJ2-1	TRBD2	CSVEVLTSGRFLYNEQFF	TGCAGCGTTGAAGTCCTGACTAGCGGGAGGTTTCTCTACAATGAGCAGTTCTTC
TRBV5-5	NA	TRBJ1-3	TRBD1	CASSRAGTEIGNTIYF	TGTGCCAGCAGCAGGGCCGGGACAGAGATTGGAAACACCATATATTTT
TRBV5-1	NA	TRBJ2-7	TRBD2	CASSLYLAGVPYF	TGCGCCAGCAGCTTGTATCTAGCGGGAGTCCCGTACTTC
TRBV5-1	NA	TRBJ2-7	TRBD1	CASSPPGTGGLSEQYF	TGCGCCAGCAGCCCCCCCGGGACAGGGGGCCTCTCCGAGCAGTACTTC
TRBV6-1	NA	TRBJ1-1	NA	CASSGLGRLNTEAFF	TGTGCCAGCAGTGGACTGGGAAGGCTGAACACTGAAGCTTTCTTT